This passage covers 21 T cell receptor beta chains from one sample sequenced in a study of OX40 agonist ivuxolimab in advanced cancers. Assay used: immunoSEQ multiplex PCR; TCRdb lists only in-frame clones, some missing. The data hold around 66,000 clones, with 80% to 90% observed a single time. Material: CD4+ or CD8+ T cells sorted from blood, obtained in a trial of the OX40 agonist ivuxolimab. These receptors all stem from an adult with an advanced solid tumor such as melanoma, head and neck, liver or kidney cancer.

The chain recombines TRBV7-9 with TRBJ2-7, with a possible D match to TRBD2 (6 bases). CDR3 length: 16 amino acids. CDR1 and CDR2 from the germline V gene are SEHNR and FQNEAQ (reference sequence). V was shortened by 4 bases and J by 4 bases, with 20 bases between the two germline ends. The CDR3 here is CASSSNTRASAYEQYF. CDR3 DNA: TGTGCCAGCAGCTCTAATACCCGCGCTAGCGCTTACGAGCAGTACTTC.

The chain uses TRBV7-8 and TRBJ1-2; the match to TRBD1 covers 10 bases. V trimming: 3 bases; J trimming: 7 bases; junction bases outside the gene matches: 5. The CDR3 sequence is 14 residues long. Germline values: CDR1 SGHVS, CDR2 FQNEAQ. The CDR3 here is CASSLATGGRGYTF. The CDR3 nucleotides read TGTGCCAGCAGCTTGGCGACAGGGGGCCGTGGCTACACCTTC. The variable domain in full, with the rest retrieved from reference TRBV7-8 and TRBJ1-2, is GAGVSQSPRYKVAKRGQDVALRCDPISGHVSLFWYQQALGQGPEFLTYFQNEAQLDKSGLPSDRFFAERPEGSVSTLKIQRTQQEDSAVYLCASSLATGGRGYTFGSGTRLTVV.

The chain is built from TRBV5-4 and TRBJ2-7, with 8 bases matching TRBD1. The J segment lost 5 bases and the V segment lost 1 base, leaving 8 bases of the junction unmatched. The CDR3 is made up of 15 amino acids. Germline CDR1 reads SGHNT; CDR2 reads YYREEE (reference sequence). CDR3 amino acids: CASSLRAGGVHEQYF. The DNA for the CDR3 is TGTGCCAGCAGCTTGAGGGCAGGGGGCGTCCACGAGCAGTACTTC.

The chain joins TRBV19 to TRBJ1-2; 7 nucleotides agree with TRBD1. Unmatched junction bases numbered 17, after V lost 3 bases and J lost 4 bases. This CDR3 is built from 18 residues. Germline V gene sequence: CDR1 LNHDA, CDR2 SQIVND (reference sequence). The CDR3 nucleotides read TGTGCCAGTAGTATCTCCAGGACAGGCCCACAAAGGGGCTATGGCTACACCTTC. Translating it yields CASSISRTGPQRGYGYTF.

The chain links TRBV6-4 to TRBJ2-3; the D gene is possibly TRBD2 (6 bases). Germline-derived CDR1 and CDR2 are MRHNA and SNTAGT. With 6 bases removed from V and 0 bases from J, the gap between germline ends came to 10 bases. There are 14 residues in the CDR3. The CDR3 DNA sequence: TGTGCCAGCAGCGTGGGGACTAGCACAGATACGCAGTATTTT. It translates to CASSVGTSTDTQYF.

The V and J genes are TRBV5-6 and TRBJ1-5; no definite D call. Per the germline V gene, CDR1 is SGHDT and CDR2 is YYEEEE. V was shortened by 6 bases and J by 9 bases, with 16 bases between the two germline ends. This CDR3 spans 13 amino acids. DNA of the CDR3: TGTGCCAGCAACCTCGGCACGTCCCGGCCCCAGCATTTT. It yields the protein CASNLGTSRPQHF.

Turning to this clone: The sample has other DNA sequences that encode this CDR3 too. This chain connects TRBV2 to TRBJ1-2; TRBD1 matches at 7 bases. Germline trimming cut 9 bases from V and 9 bases from J; bases unmatched to any gene: 10. Germline V gives CDR1 SNHLY, CDR2 FYNNEI. The CDR3 sequence is 12 residues long. CDR3 coding DNA: TGTGCCAGTAAGACGACAGGGCCTAGCTACACCTTC. This codes for CASKTTGPSYTF. The whole variable domain, remainder taken from reference TRBV2 and TRBJ1-2, is EPEVTQTPSHQVTQMGQEVILRCVPISNHLYFYWYRQILGQKVEFLVSFYNNEISEKSEIFDDQFSVERPDGSNFTLKIRSTKLEDSAMYFCASKTTGPSYTFGSGTRLTVV.

The genes are TRBV5-4 and TRBJ2-1, with 8 bases lining up with TRBD2. The CDR3 is 15 amino acids. CDR1 SGHNT and CDR2 YYREEE come from the germline V gene (reference sequence). V lost 0 bases and J lost 5; bases outside the gene matches: 4. This chain's CDR3 is CASSLGGTRNNEQFF. DNA of the CDR3: TGTGCCAGCAGCTTGGGGGGGACTAGGAACAATGAGCAGTTCTTC. Together with reference TRBV5-4 and TRBJ2-1, the CDR3 gives the full variable domain: ETGVTQSPTHLIKTRGQQVTLRCSSQSGHNTVSWYQQALGQGPQFIFQYYREEENGRGNFPPRFSGLQFPNYSSELNVNALELDDSALYLCASSLGGTRNNEQFFGPGTRLTVL.

The chain uses TRBV9 and TRBJ2-2; 7 positions match TRBD1. Germline assignment: CDR1 SGDLS and CDR2 YYNGEE. CDR3 size: 15 residues. The V segment lost 3 bases and the J segment 7 bases; nucleotides outside the gene matches: 9. The CDR3, as DNA: TGTGCCAGCAGCGGAGCCATACAGGGGTACGGGGAGCTGTTTTTT. It encodes CASSGAIQGYGELFF.

The V gene is TRBV29-1, the J gene TRBJ1-1; TRBD1 matches at 7 bases. Germline trimming cut 5 bases from V and 0 bases from J; bases unmatched to any gene: 3. CDR1 and CDR2 (germline): SQVTM, ANQGSEA. CDR3 length: 13 amino acids. The CDR3 DNA is TGCAGCGTTAACAGGGGCATGAACACTGAAGCTTTCTTT. Translation: CSVNRGMNTEAFF.

This clone was detected a few times. V and J are TRBV28 and TRBJ2-3; 9 nucleotides match TRBD2. J was trimmed by 3 bases and V by 2 bases; bases with no gene match: 3. The germline V gene has CDR1 MDHEN and CDR2 SYDVKM. The CDR3 has 15 amino acids. The DNA of the CDR3 is TGTGCCAGCAGTTTAGGCGGGAGGGTGACAGATACGCAGTATTTT. Encoded protein: CASSLGGRVTDTQYF.

This chain uses TRBV5-1 with TRBJ2-1; 12 bases are a match to TRBD2. CDR1 SGHRS and CDR2 YFSETQ come from the germline V gene. The CDR3 is 15 residues long. J was trimmed by 7 bases and V by 1 base; bases with no gene match: 3. The CDR3 DNA reads TGCGCCAGCAGCTTGATCCTAGCGGGAGGGAATGAGCAGTTCTTC. Amino acid sequence: CASSLILAGGNEQFF.

V usage is TRBV4-2 and J usage is TRBJ2-7; either TRBD1 or TRBD2 may fit D (6 bases each). CDR1 and CDR2 from the germline V gene are LGHNA and YNFKEQ. This CDR3 is built from 15 residues. Trimming pared 5 bases from V and 7 bases from J, leaving 21 bases between. DNA of the CDR3: TGTGCCAGCAGCTCTACTGGGGGGCCAACGGGAGAGCAGTACTTC. This gives the protein CASSSTGGPTGEQYF.

V gene TRBV9 combines with J gene TRBJ2-1, with a weak D call TRBD2 (5 bases). CDR3 length equals 15 residues. Between the trimmed V and J ends, which lost 0 bases and 4 bases, there was a span of 11 bases. Per the germline V gene, CDR1 is SGDLS and CDR2 is YYNGEE. CDR3 in DNA: TGTGCCAGCAGCGTAGGAGGTAGGAGGTACAATGAGCAGTTCTTC. Translated: CASSVGGRRYNEQFF.

The rearrangement uses TRBV28 and TRBJ1-2; a possible D gene is TRBD1 (6 bases). CDR3 size: 14 residues. Germline CDR1 and CDR2: MDHEN and SYDVKM. V lost 4 bases, J lost 4 bases, and 13 bases lay in between. CDR3 amino acids: CASSSPGQIYGYTF. The DNA of the CDR3 is TGTGCCAGCAGTTCCCCGGGACAAATCTATGGCTACACCTTC.

This chain uses TRBV9 with TRBJ2-5; maybe TRBD2 (6 bases). V gave up 0 bases and J gave up 1 base, with 13 bases separating them. This CDR3 comprises 16 residues. Germline CDR1 is SGDLS and CDR2 is YYNGEE. CDR3 DNA: TGTGCCAGCAGCGTAGAACCAGCGGGTATCCAAGAGACCCAGTACTTC. Its translation is CASSVEPAGIQETQYF. Full variable domain (missing parts from reference TRBV9 and TRBJ2-5): DSGVTQTPKHLITATGQRVTLRCSPRSGDLSVYWYQQSLDQGLQFLIQYYNGEERAKGNILERFSAQQFPDLHSELNLSSLELGDSALYFCASSVEPAGIQETQYFGPGTRLLVL.

The chain recombines TRBV18 with TRBJ2-3, with 7 bases matching TRBD2. Looked up from germline, CDR1 is KGHSH and CDR2 is LQKENI. The V segment lost 0 bases and the J segment 4 bases; nucleotides outside the gene matches: 7. The CDR3 runs to 16 residues. The CDR3 nucleotides are TGTGCCAGCTCACCACCTCAGGGCGGGAGTGCAGATACGCAGTATTTT. This codes for CASSPPQGGSADTQYF.

The J gene is TRBJ2-3, the V gene TRBV5-1; possibly TRBD2 for D (5 bases). This CDR3 spans 15 amino acids. V shed 4 bases and J shed 0 bases, with 12 bases lying between them. Germline-derived CDR1 and CDR2 are SGHRS and YFSETQ. The CDR3 reads CASSGGGISTDTQYF. CDR3 coding DNA: TGCGCCAGCAGCGGAGGTGGGATAAGCACAGATACGCAGTATTTT.

The CDR3 nucleotides read TGTGCCAGCACACTAGGGACAGATACGCAGTATTTT. It encodes CASTLGTDTQYF. The chain has TRBV7-8 and TRBJ2-3; TRBD2 is a possible D gene (5 bases). In germline, CDR1 is SGHVS, CDR2 FQNEAQ. This CDR3 comprises 12 residues. The V gene lost 7 bases and the J gene lost 3 bases, with 8 bases spanning the gap.

The chain employs TRBV29-1 and TRBJ2-6, with no clear D. CDR3 length: 12 residues. V was shortened by 4 bases and J by 0 bases, with 1 base between the two germline ends. CDR1 is SQVTM and CDR2 is ANQGSEA in the germline V gene. DNA for the CDR3: TGCAGCGTTGGCTCTGGGGCCAACGTCCTGACTTTC. Translating gives CSVGSGANVLTF.

Concerning this clone: Other DNA sequences of this sample code for an identical CDR3. The CDR3 loop reads CASSFLAGTDTQYF. For the CDR3, the DNA is TGTGCCAGCAGTTTCCTAGCGGGAACAGATACGCAGTATTTT. The chain uses TRBV28 and TRBJ2-3, with TRBD2 identical over 9 bases. The CDR3 loop spans 14 amino acids. Per germline, CDR1 MDHEN and CDR2 SYDVKM. V shed 3 bases and J 3 bases; nucleotides not matched to a gene: 1. The full variable domain, its missing parts supplied by reference TRBV28 and TRBJ2-3, is DVKVTQSSRYLVKRTGEKVFLECVQDMDHENMFWYRQDPGLGLRLIYFSYDVKMKEKGDIPEGYSVSREKKERFSLILESASTNQTSMYLCASSFLAGTDTQYFGPGTRLTVL.